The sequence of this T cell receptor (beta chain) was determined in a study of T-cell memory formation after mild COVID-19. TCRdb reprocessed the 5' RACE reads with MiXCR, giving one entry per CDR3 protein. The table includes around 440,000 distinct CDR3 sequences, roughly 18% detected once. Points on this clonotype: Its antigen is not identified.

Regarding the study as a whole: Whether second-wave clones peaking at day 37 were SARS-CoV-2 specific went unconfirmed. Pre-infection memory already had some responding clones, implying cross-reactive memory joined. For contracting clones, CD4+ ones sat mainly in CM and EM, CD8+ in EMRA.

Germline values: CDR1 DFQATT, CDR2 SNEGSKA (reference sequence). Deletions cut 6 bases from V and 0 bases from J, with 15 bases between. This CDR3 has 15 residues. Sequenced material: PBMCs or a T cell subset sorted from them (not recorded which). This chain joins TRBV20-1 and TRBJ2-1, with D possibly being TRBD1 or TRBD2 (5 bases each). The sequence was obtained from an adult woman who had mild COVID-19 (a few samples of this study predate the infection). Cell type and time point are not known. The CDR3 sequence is CSARGGSSSYNEQFF. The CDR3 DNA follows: TGCAGTGCCCGTGGGGGATCGAGCTCCTACAATGAGCAGTTCTTC.